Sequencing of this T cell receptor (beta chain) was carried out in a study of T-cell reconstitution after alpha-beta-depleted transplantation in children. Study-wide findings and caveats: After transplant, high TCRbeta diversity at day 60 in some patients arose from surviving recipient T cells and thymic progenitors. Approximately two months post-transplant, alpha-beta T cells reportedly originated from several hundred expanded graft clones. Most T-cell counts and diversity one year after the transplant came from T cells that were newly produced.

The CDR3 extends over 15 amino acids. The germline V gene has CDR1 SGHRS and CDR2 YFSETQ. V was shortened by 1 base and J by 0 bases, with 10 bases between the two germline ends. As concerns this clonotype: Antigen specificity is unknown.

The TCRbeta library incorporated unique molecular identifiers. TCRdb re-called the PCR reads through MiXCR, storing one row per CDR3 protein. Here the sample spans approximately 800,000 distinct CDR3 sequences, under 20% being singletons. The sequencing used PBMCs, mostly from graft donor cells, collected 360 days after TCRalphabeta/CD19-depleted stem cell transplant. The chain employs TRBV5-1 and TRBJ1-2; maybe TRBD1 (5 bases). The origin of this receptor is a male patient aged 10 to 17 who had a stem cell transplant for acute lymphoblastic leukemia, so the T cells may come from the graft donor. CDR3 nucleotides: TGCGCCAGCAGCTTGAGGCAGGGACCTAACTATGGCTACACCTTC. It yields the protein CASSLRQGPNYGYTF.